The sequence of this TCR beta chain was determined in a study of T-cell reconstitution after alpha-beta-depleted transplantation in children. About this clonotype: Its cognate antigen is unknown.

V shed 1 base and J shed 5 bases, with 5 bases lying between them. Germline values: CDR1 SQVTM, CDR2 ANQGSEA. The CDR3 is 11 residues long. The TCRbeta library incorporated unique molecular identifiers. TCRdb re-derived calls from the PCR reads in MiXCR, one entry per CDR3 protein. The profile covers 70,000 to 95,000 distinct CDR3 sequences, with around 15% appearing a single time and about 20% taken by the ten largest. Broader study findings: Several hundred expanded graft clones reportedly were the source of alpha-beta T cells about two months after transplant. From newly produced T cells came most of the T-cell counts and diversity one year after transplant.

The sequenced sample was PBMCs, mostly from graft donor cells, obtained 180 days after TCRalphabeta/CD19-depleted stem cell transplant. The chain is built from TRBV29-1 and TRBJ2-5; D is possibly TRBD1 (5 bases). This clonotype originated in a male patient between 2 and 15 years old who had a stem cell transplant for acute lymphoblastic leukemia, so the T cells may come from the graft donor. The CDR3: CSVEGQETQYF. CDR3 DNA sequence: TGCAGCGTTGAAGGACAGGAGACCCAGTACTTC.